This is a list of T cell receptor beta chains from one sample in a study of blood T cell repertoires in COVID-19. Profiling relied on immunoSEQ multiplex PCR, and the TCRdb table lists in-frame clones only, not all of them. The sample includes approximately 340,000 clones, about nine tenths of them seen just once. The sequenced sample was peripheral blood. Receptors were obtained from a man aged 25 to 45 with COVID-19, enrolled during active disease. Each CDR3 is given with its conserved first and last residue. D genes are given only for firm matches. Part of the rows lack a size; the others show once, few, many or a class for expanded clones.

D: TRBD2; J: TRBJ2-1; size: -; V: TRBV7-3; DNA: TGTGCCAGCAGCTTCGACGGGAGGGCCGTAGATGAGCAGTTCTTC; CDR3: CASSFDGRAVDEQFF
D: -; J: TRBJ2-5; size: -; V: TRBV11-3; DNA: TGTGCCAGCAGCTTAATGCGGGTGTCAGGCCAAGAGACCCAGTACTTC; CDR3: CASSLMRVSGQETQYF
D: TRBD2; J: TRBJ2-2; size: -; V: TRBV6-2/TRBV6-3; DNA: TGTGCCAGCAGTTGGGGGACTAGCGGGAAGCGGGAGCTGTTTTTT; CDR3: CASSWGTSGKRELFF
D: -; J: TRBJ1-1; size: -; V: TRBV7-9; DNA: TGTGCCAGCAGCGGTTACCTCAGGGGGAACACTGAAGCTTTCTTT; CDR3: CASSGYLRGNTEAFF
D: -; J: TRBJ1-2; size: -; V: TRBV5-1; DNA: TGCGCCAGCAGCTTGCCAGGGCTTGGAATGATGAACTATGGCTACACCTTC; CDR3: CASSLPGLGMMNYGYTF
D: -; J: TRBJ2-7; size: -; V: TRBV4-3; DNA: TGCGCCAGCAGCCAAGGGCCAGGCTACGAGCAGTACTTC; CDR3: CASSQGPGYEQYF
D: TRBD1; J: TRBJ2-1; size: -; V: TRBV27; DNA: TGTGCCAGCCGGAACGGACAGGTCGTTTCCTACAATGAGCAGTTCTTC; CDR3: CASRNGQVVSYNEQFF
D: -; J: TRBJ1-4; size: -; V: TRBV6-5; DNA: TGTGCCAGCAATAAGCGGGGGCGGAATGAAAAACTGTTTTTT; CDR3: CASNKRGRNEKLFF
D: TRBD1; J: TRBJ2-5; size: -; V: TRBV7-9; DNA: TGTGCCAGCAGCGAGCGCCGGACAGGCCAAGAGACCCAGTACTTC; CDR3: CASSERRTGQETQYF
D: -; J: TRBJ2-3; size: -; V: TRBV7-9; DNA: TGTGCCAGCAGCTTATCATCAGGGTCGGATACGCAGTATTTT; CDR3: CASSLSSGSDTQYF
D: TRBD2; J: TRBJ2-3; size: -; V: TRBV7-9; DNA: TGTGCCAGCAGCCCCAGCGGGACGGCAGATACGCAGTATTTT; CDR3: CASSPSGTADTQYF
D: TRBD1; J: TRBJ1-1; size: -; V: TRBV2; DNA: TGTGCCAGCAGACCGACAGGGCGAAGGACTGAAGCTTTCTTT; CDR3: CASRPTGRRTEAFF
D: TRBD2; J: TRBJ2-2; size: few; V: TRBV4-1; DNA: TGCGCCAGCAGCCAAGAGGGAGGGGCCGGCGGGGAGCTGTTTTTT; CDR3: CASSQEGGAGGELFF
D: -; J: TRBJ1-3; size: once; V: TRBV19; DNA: TGTGCCAGTAGACTGACACCAAGCTCTGGAAACACCATATATTTT; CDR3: CASRLTPSSGNTIYF
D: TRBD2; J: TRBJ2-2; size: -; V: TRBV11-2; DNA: TGTGCCAGCAGCTCCCCCCGGACTAGCTATGACACCGGGGAGCTGTTTTTT; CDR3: CASSSPRTSYDTGELFF
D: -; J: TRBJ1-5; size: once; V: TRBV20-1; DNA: TGCAGTGCTAGTCTCACGGGGGATCAGCCCCAGCATTTT; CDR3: CSASLTGDQPQHF
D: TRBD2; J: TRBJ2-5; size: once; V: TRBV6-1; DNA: TGTGCCAGCAGTGAATTCCCCGGACTAGCGGGGGGGAGGGAGACCCAGTACTTC; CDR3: CASSEFPGLAGGRETQYF
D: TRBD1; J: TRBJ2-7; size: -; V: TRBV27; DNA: TGTGCCAGCAGTTCCGGGACAGGAATATACGAGCAGTACTTC; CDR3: CASSSGTGIYEQYF
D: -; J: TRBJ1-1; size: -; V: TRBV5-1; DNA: TGCGCCAGCAGCTTGTTCGGGATCGCTGAAGCTTTCTTT; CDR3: CASSLFGIAEAFF
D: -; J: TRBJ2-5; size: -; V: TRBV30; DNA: TGTGCCTGGAGTAGGGGTTCGGAGACCCAGTACTTC; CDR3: CAWSRGSETQYF
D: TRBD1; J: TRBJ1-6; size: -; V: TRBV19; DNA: TGTGCCAGCGTCCGGGACAGCGACAATTCACCCCTCCACTTT; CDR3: CASVRDSDNSPLHF
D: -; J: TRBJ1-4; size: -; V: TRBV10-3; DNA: TGTGCCTCAAACTCCGGCGGGTATGAAAAACTGTTTTTT; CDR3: CASNSGGYEKLFF
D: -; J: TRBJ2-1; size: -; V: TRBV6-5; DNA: TGTGCCAGCAGCAGACTCCTCGGGGACTACAATGAGCAGTTCTTC; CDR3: CASSRLLGDYNEQFF
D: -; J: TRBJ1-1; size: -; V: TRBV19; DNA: TGTGCCATTGAGGGAAATACCGAAGCTTTCTTT; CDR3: CAIEGNTEAFF
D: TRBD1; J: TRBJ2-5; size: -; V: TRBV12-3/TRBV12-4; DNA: TGTGCCAGCAGTACCCGGGACAGAGAGACCCAGTACTTC; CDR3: CASSTRDRETQYF
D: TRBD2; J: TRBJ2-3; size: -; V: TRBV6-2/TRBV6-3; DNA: TGTGCCAGCAACCCTAGCGGAGTTAGCACAGATACGCAGTATTTT; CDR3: CASNPSGVSTDTQYF
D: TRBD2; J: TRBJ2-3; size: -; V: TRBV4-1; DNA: TGCGCCAGCAGCAAACAACTAGCGGGAGGTCCGGATACGCAGTATTTT; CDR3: CASSKQLAGGPDTQYF
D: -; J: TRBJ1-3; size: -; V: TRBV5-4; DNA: TGTGCCAGCAGCTTGGGGCCCAACTCTGGAAACACCATATATTTT; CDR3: CASSLGPNSGNTIYF
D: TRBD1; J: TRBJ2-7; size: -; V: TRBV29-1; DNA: TGCAGCGTACGGACAGGGGCTTCCTACGAGCAGTACTTC; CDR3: CSVRTGASYEQYF
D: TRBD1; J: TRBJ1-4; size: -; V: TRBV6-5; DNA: TGTGCCAGCAGTTTCAACCGGGACAGGGGTGAAAAACTGTTTTTT; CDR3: CASSFNRDRGEKLFF
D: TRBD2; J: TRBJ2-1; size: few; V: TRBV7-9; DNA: TGTGCCAGCAGCGCTGGCGGGACTAGCGGGAGGGATGAGCAGTTCTTC; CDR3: CASSAGGTSGRDEQFF
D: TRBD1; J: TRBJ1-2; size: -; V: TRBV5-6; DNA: TGTGCCAGCAGCTTGGCAGCGGGACAGGTTCCCTATGGCTACACCTTC; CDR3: CASSLAAGQVPYGYTF
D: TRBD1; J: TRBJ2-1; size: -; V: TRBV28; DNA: TGTGCCAGCAGTTCGCCGGGACAGGGCAAAGTACAGTTCTTC; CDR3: CASSSPGQGKVQFF
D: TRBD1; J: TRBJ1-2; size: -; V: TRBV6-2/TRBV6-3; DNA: TGTGCCAGCAGTTACTCGGGACAGGGGGCTAACGGCTACACCTTC; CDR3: CASSYSGQGANGYTF
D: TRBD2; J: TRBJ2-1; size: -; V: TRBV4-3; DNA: TGCGCCAGCAGCCAAGGGCTAGCGGGAAGTTATGAGCAGTTCTTC; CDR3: CASSQGLAGSYEQFF
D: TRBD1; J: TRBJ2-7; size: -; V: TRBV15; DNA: TGTGCCACCAGCAGAGCAGGGGGCCCCTACGAGCAGTACTTC; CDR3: CATSRAGGPYEQYF
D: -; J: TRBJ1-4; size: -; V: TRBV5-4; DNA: TGTGCCAGCAGCTTAGGACAAACTAATGAAAAACTGTTTTTT; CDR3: CASSLGQTNEKLFF
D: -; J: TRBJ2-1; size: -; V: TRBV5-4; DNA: TGTGCCAGCAGCTTCGGGTTTCAAGATGAGCAGTTCTTC; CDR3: CASSFGFQDEQFF
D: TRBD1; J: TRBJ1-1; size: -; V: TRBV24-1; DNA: TGTGCCACCAGTGTCCCCGACAGGGGGAACACTGAAGCTTTCTTT; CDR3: CATSVPDRGNTEAFF
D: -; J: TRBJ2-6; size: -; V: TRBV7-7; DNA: TGTGCCAGCAGCTGGGGCCAAGGGGCCTCCTCTGGGGCCAACGTCCTGACTTTC; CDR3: CASSWGQGASSGANVLTF